This T cell receptor (beta chain) came from a study of CD8+CD57+ T cells in acquired aplastic anemia. Study information: The sorted CD4+ and CD8+ cells yielded an average approximately 3.2 ug of DNA. Whole-study findings and limits: Patients and controls had in common 25 to 30 CD8+ CDR3 sequences.

On this clonotype itself: The antigen is unknown.

Germline assignment: CDR1 SGHVS and CDR2 FNYEAQ. Deletions cut 0 bases from V and 12 bases from J, with 20 bases between. The CDR3 length is 15 residues. TCR beta VDJ and CDR3 profiles were obtained from a genomic DNA template. MiXCR, applied by TCRdb to the reads, yields one record per CDR3 protein. The sample shows 270,000 or so distinct CDR3 sequences, 70% to 85% of them seen only once. Flow cytometry had shown expanded CD8+CD57+ cells in the patients chosen for sequencing. All participating patients were living with severe acquired aplastic anemia. Among the patients, none had received any therapy at the time of blood sampling.

Sequencing input: sorted CD4+, CD8+, or CD8+CD57+ T cells (not recorded which) from PBMCs. The receptor was derived from a human donor with aplastic anemia. The rearrangement joins TRBV7-6 to TRBJ1-1; weak D call: TRBD1 (6 bases). CDR3 region: CASSLAHGTKTTPFF. CDR3 in DNA: TGTGCCAGCAGCTTAGCCCACGGGACAAAAACTACACCTTTCTTT.